This record looks at one T cell receptor beta chain sequence and its context. Germline assignment: CDR1 SNHLY and CDR2 FYNNEI. Trimming left V 7 bases short and J 0 bases short, with 10 bases between. The CDR3 is made up of 14 amino acids. The sample comes from a study of OX40 agonist ivuxolimab in advanced cancers. Study-level information: Ivuxolimab, an agonistic anti-OX40 (CD134) antibody, was given to patients.

TCRdb's table, derived via immunoSEQ multiplex PCR, lists solely in-frame clones and lacks some. The sample lists about 32,000 clones, roughly 84% occurring once. Sequenced here: CD4+ or CD8+ T cells sorted from blood, sampled in a trial of the OX40 agonist ivuxolimab. The TCR was taken from an adult with an advanced solid tumor such as melanoma, head and neck, liver or kidney cancer. J is TRBJ1-3 and V is TRBV2; no clear D. The chain's CDR3 is CASIGRTSGNTIYF. In nucleotides, the CDR3 is TGTGCCAGCATCGGACGGACCTCTGGAAACACCATATATTTT.